Listed below are T cell receptor beta chains from one sample, sequenced in a study of patients and donors after allogeneic stem cell transplantation. TCRdb itself ran the RT-PCR reads through MiXCR, one entry per CDR3 protein. The table lists roughly 150,000 distinct CDR3 sequences, 20% to 25% of them singletons, with 25% to 30% in the top ten. The sample was blood, either unsorted or a sorted T cell fraction (not recorded which). The receptors come from a human donor who was either an allogeneic HSCT recipient or a stem cell or donor lymphocyte infusion donor (not recorded which). It is not recorded whose cells these are; they may come from a transplant donor. Each CDR3 is given without its conserved first and last residue.

CDR3aa	v_gene	j_gene
SATVGGGYGYT	TRBV20-1	TRBJ1-2
ASISTNFPYNEQF	TRBV12-3/TRBV12-4	TRBJ2-1
SARQASADTQY	TRBV20-1	TRBJ2-3
ASSVPENNSPLH	TRBV25-1	TRBJ1-6
ASSVGPGLYGYT	TRBV25-1	TRBJ1-2
ASSIGTGGGYT	TRBV5-1	TRBJ1-2
ASSYSARDRHQPQH	TRBV6-2/TRBV6-3	TRBJ1-5
ASSFGTETEAF	TRBV5-1	TRBJ1-1
ASGKGQDRHT	TRBV28	TRBJ1-2
ASSLVVTEQF	TRBV5-6	TRBJ2-1
ASRVFTEAF	TRBV12-3/TRBV12-4	TRBJ1-1
ASGMTHTDNEQF	TRBV5-8	TRBJ2-1
ASSSYTVAEKLF	TRBV27	TRBJ1-4
AISDRGGYT	TRBV10-3	TRBJ1-2
ASREGLDTQY	TRBV28	TRBJ2-3
ASSSGTGDNEKLF	TRBV6-5	TRBJ1-4
ASNQDWRFQETQY	TRBV19	TRBJ2-5
SARDNGRRRNYGYT	TRBV20-1	TRBJ1-2
ASSFTPGLAYNEQF	TRBV12-3/TRBV12-4	TRBJ2-1
ASSFQYREDYGYT	TRBV12-3/TRBV12-4	TRBJ1-2
SARDSDYEQY	TRBV20-1	TRBJ2-7
SARDRRETSNEQF	TRBV20-1	TRBJ2-1
ASSLAPERPLH	TRBV12-3/TRBV12-4	TRBJ1-6
ASKALYGYT	TRBV7-9	TRBJ1-2
SLAGDSYEQY	TRBV20-1	TRBJ2-7